This T cell receptor (beta chain) came from a study of T-cell memory formation after mild COVID-19. TCRdb reprocessed the 5' RACE reads via MiXCR and lists one record per CDR3 protein. This sample has 280,000 or so distinct CDR3 sequences, with less than 9.5% found just once. There are 16 residues in the CDR3. Germline CDR1 is SSHAT and CDR2 is FNYEAQ (reference sequence). The receptor's source is a man between 18 and 29 years old who had mild COVID-19 (a few samples of this study predate the infection). Cell type and time point are not known. Sequenced input: PBMCs or a T cell subset sorted from them (not recorded which). The V gene is TRBV7-7, the J gene TRBJ2-7, with 8 bases lining up with TRBD1. CDR3 nucleotides: TGTGCTAGCAGCCCGGGGTACCGGGACAGGCTCTACGAGCAGTACGTC. Amino acid sequence: CASSPGYRDRLYEQYV.